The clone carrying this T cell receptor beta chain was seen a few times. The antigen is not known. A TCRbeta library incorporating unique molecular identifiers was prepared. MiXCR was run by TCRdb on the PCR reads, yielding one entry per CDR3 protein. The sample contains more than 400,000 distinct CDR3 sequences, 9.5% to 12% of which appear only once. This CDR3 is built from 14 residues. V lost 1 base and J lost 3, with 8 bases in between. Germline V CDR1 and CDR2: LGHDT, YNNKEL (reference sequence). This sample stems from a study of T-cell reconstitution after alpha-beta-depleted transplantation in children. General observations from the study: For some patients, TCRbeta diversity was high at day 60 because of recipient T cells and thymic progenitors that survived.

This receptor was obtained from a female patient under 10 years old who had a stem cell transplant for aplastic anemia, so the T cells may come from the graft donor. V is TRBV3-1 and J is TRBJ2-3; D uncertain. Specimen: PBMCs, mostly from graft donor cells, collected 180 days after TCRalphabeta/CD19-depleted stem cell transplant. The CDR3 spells CASSQVGETDTQYF. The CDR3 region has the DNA TGTGCCAGCAGCCAAGTCGGCGAAACAGATACGCAGTATTTT.